The 24 T cell receptor beta chains presented below share a single source sample, sequenced in a study of cytomegalovirus exposure and HLA in healthy donors. This PCR relied on a set of 60 Vbeta primers and 13 Jbeta primers. Using immunoSEQ multiplex PCR, the repertoire was profiled, and TCRdb retains in-frame clones only, with some absent. The sample records about 130,000 clones, around 77% being singletons. Specimen: PBMCs. All receptors come from a man in his thirties or forties in good health.

The CDR3 region is CASREGYNQPQHF. DNA for the CDR3: TGTGCCAGCAGGGAGGGGTACAATCAGCCCCAGCATTTT. The rearrangement links TRBV27 to TRBJ1-5; tentatively, D is TRBD1 (5 bases). The CDR3 loop spans 13 amino acids. Germline loops: CDR1 MNHEY, CDR2 SMNVEV (reference sequence). Trimming removed 6 bases at V and 3 bases at J, with 9 bases between.

This clone has a handful of counts. The V gene is TRBV21-1, the J gene TRBJ2-7; no DNA check was done on the table's D call, TRBD2. TRBV21-1 is noted as a pseudogene. The CDR3 contains 16 residues. As DNA, the CDR3 is TGTGCCAGCATAGTGGGGACTAGCGGGAATCCCTACGAGCAGTACTTC. As protein: CASIVGTSGNPYEQYF.

The chain carries TRBV7-2 and TRBJ2-5; TRBD2 matches 11 bases. The J call is in doubt because the DNA end fits TRBJ2-7 better. The CDR3 totals 15 residues. Germline values: CDR1 SGHTA, CDR2 FQGNSA. CDR3 protein: CASSSTSGSPYEQYF. CDR3 coding DNA: TGTGCCAGCAGTTCTACTAGCGGGAGTCCCTACGAGCAGTACTTC.

Of note for this clone: Other DNA variants within this sample encode the same CDR3. The genes are TRBV9 and TRBJ2-1; 12 bases line up with TRBD2. J gave up 8 bases and V 1 base, and 7 bases lay outside the gene matches. The CDR3 covers 16 residues. Germline V gives CDR1 SGDLS, CDR2 YYNGEE. For the CDR3, the DNA is TGTGCCAGCAGCGTAACGGGGCTAGCGGGAGGGCATGAGCAGTTCTTC. It specifies CASSVTGLAGGHEQFF.

The V and J genes are TRBV14 and TRBJ2-1, with a possible D match to TRBD2 (6 bases). With 3 bases removed from V and 4 bases from J, the gap between germline ends came to 13 bases. The CDR3 spans 15 residues. The V gene's germline CDR1 is SGHDN and CDR2 FVKESK. The CDR3 spells CASSHGTGVYNEQFF. CDR3 nucleotide sequence: TGTGCCAGCAGCCACGGGACGGGGGTTTACAATGAGCAGTTCTTC.

The chain links TRBV5-1 to TRBJ2-5; D is uncertain. With 5 bases removed from V and 2 bases from J, the gap between germline ends came to 4 bases. Germline lookup yields CDR1 SGHRS and CDR2 YFSETQ. The CDR3 loop spans 11 amino acids. This chain's CDR3 is CASRSQETQYF. As DNA, the CDR3 is TGCGCCAGCAGGTCTCAAGAGACCCAGTACTTC.

The rearrangement links TRBV9 to TRBJ2-1; 11 nucleotides align to TRBD1. The CDR3 loop spans 15 amino acids. V gave up 0 bases and J gave up 6 bases; unmatched junction bases: 2. The germline CDR1 and CDR2 sequences are SGDLS and YYNGEE. CDR3 sequence (DNA): TGTGCCAGCAGCGTAGCCGGGACAGGGGGCAATGAGCAGTTCTTC. Encoded protein: CASSVAGTGGNEQFF. Variable domain in full (rest from reference TRBV9 and TRBJ2-1): DSGVTQTPKHLITATGQRVTLRCSPRSGDLSVYWYQQSLDQGLQFLIQYYNGEERAKGNILERFSAQQFPDLHSELNLSSLELGDSALYFCASSVAGTGGNEQFFGPGTRLTVL.

The sample holds a few counts of this clone. The genes are TRBV7-9 and TRBJ2-5, with 8 positions matching TRBD2. After removal of 11 bases from V and 2 bases from J, the junction contained 7 bases not matched to a gene. Per germline, CDR1 SEHNR and CDR2 FQNEAQ (reference sequence). This CDR3 has 13 residues. The CDR3 here is CALGGDLQETQYF. In nucleotides, the CDR3 is TGTGCCCTCGGGGGGGACTTACAAGAGACCCAGTACTTC.

In this sample, this clone turned up once. The gene calls are TRBV29-1 and TRBJ1-1; D is unresolved. The V gene's germline CDR1 is SQVTM and CDR2 ANQGSEA. V dropped 5 bases and J dropped 5 bases, with 15 bases sitting between them. The CDR3 is 13 amino acids. CDR3 nucleotide sequence: TGCAGCGTTCAGAGGACCACGGGGACTGAAGCTTTCTTT. Its protein product is CSVQRTTGTEAFF.

The genes are TRBV4-1 and TRBJ2-5; TRBD1 aligns across 9 bases. The J call may not be correct, given that the DNA end is closer to TRBJ2-7. In germline, CDR1 is MGHRA, CDR2 YSYEKL. This CDR3 contains 16 residues. The CDR3 loop is CASSQANWDRVYEQYF. CDR3 coding DNA: TGCGCCAGCAGCCAGGCCAATTGGGACAGGGTCTACGAGCAGTACTTC.

This chain connects TRBV6-6 to TRBJ2-5; a weak D match, TRBD2 (7 bases). With the DNA end fitting TRBJ2-7 better, the J assignment may be wrong. Germline CDR1 reads MNHNY; CDR2 reads SVGAGI (reference sequence). The CDR3 is 13 amino acids. This chain's CDR3 is CASSLTSRGEQYF. The CDR3 DNA follows: TGTGCCAGCAGCCTGACTAGCAGGGGCGAGCAGTACTTC.

The chain links TRBV18 to TRBJ2-3; perhaps TRBD2 as D (6 bases). Germline V gives CDR1 KGHSH, CDR2 LQKENI. This CDR3 is 13 amino acids long. V lost 4 bases, J lost 4 bases, and 9 bases lay in between. In DNA, the CDR3 is TGTGCCAGCTCACGGACTAATCCAGATACGCAGTATTTT. Translated: CASSRTNPDTQYF.

The chain has TRBV6-5 and TRBJ2-3, with D hard to call. The CDR3 sequence is 12 residues long. V shed 4 bases and J shed 3 bases, with 5 bases lying between them. Germline V gene lookup returns CDR1 MNHEY and CDR2 SVGAGI. The CDR3 here is CASSSTTDTQYF. CDR3 in DNA: TGTGCCAGCAGTTCCACTACAGATACGCAGTATTTT.

The V gene is TRBV28, the J gene TRBJ1-2; no clear D. The CDR3 has 15 residues. CDR1 is MDHEN and CDR2 is SYDVKM in the germline V gene. V dropped 5 bases and J dropped 3 bases, with 16 bases sitting between them. The CDR3 protein is CASSPPAEVDYGYTF. CDR3 in DNA: TGTGCCAGCAGTCCACCCGCAGAGGTCGACTATGGCTACACCTTC.

This sequence joins TRBV5-1 and TRBJ1-1; possible D gene TRBD1, 5 bases. This CDR3 contains 14 residues. Germline CDR1 reads SGHRS; CDR2 reads YFSETQ. The germline V and J ends were trimmed by 4 bases and 5 bases, with 15 bases remaining between them. CDR3 bases: TGCGCCAGCAGCAGGGGCCCAACGGCGACTGAAGCTTTCTTT. It codes for CASSRGPTATEAFF.

This chain uses TRBV18 with TRBJ2-7; 16 bases fit TRBD2. The V segment lost 0 bases and the J segment 5 bases; nucleotides outside the gene matches: 1. Germline CDR1 reads KGHSH; CDR2 reads LQKENI. The CDR3 covers 16 residues. The CDR3 nucleotides read TGTGCCAGCTCACCACCGGGACTAGCGGGAGGGGACGAGCAGTACTTC. Protein sequence: CASSPPGLAGGDEQYF.

This chain joins TRBV18 and TRBJ2-7; D is possibly TRBD2 (6 bases). V lost 3 bases to trimming and J lost 0 bases, with 18 bases between them. Germline assignment: CDR1 KGHSH and CDR2 LQKENI. This CDR3 has 17 amino acids. CDR3 DNA: TGTGCCAGCTCACCGCTGCGTCGGCGGACTAACTCCTACGAGCAGTACTTC. Its translation: CASSPLRRRTNSYEQYF.

There are a few counts of this clone. The rearrangement uses TRBV25-1 and TRBJ2-7; the D gene is possibly TRBD2 (5 bases). This CDR3 spans 12 amino acids. Trimming shortened V by 5 bases and J by 1 base, and 6 bases separated the two germline ends. CDR1 and CDR2 (germline): MGHDK, SYGVNS. This CDR3 reads CASSRGSYEQYF. The CDR3, as DNA: TGTGCCAGCAGTCGGGGTTCCTACGAGCAGTACTTC.

Points on this clone: In the same sample, other DNA sequences code for this CDR3. The V and J genes are TRBV4-1 and TRBJ2-1; D uncertain. V was shortened by 3 bases and J by 5 bases, with 14 bases between the two germline ends. Germline-derived CDR1 and CDR2 are MGHRA and YSYEKL. There are 15 residues in the CDR3. The CDR3 DNA sequence: TGCGCCAGCAGCCAGATTGGAGTTCGGGACAATGAGCAGTTCTTC. Encoded protein: CASSQIGVRDNEQFF.

As DNA, the CDR3 is TGTGCCAGCAGTCCCGGGACAGGGGCGAATCAGCCCCAGCATTTT. It translates to CASSPGTGANQPQHF. The rearrangement joins TRBV6-6 to TRBJ1-5; TRBD1 matches 10 bases. In germline, CDR1 is MNHNY, CDR2 SVGAGI (reference sequence). V lost 5 bases and J lost 4; bases outside the gene matches: 5. The length of the CDR3 is 15 residues.

This chain joins TRBV7-9 and TRBJ1-4, with no clear D. The ends were cut back, 5 bases at V and 4 bases at J, with 11 bases in the middle. In germline, CDR1 is SEHNR, CDR2 FQNEAQ (reference sequence). The CDR3 is 14 residues long. CDR3 loop: CASSLEGLNEKLFF. The DNA for the CDR3 is TGTGCCAGCAGCCTCGAGGGTCTTAATGAAAAACTGTTTTTT.

This chain uses TRBV15 with TRBJ1-6; weak D call: TRBD1 (6 bases). Germline V lookup: CDR1 LNHNV, CDR2 YYDKDF (reference sequence). The length of the CDR3 is 14 residues. Trimming removed 2 bases at V and 4 bases at J, with 6 bases between. Here the CDR3 reads CATSRQGYNSPLHF. The CDR3 coding sequence is TGTGCCACCAGCAGACAGGGGTATAATTCACCCCTCCACTTT.

The V call is TRBV19, the J call TRBJ1-1; D may be TRBD1 (6 bases). The CDR3 runs to 12 residues. Trimming removed 5 bases from V and 6 bases from J, with 10 bases in between. Looked up from germline, CDR1 is LNHDA and CDR2 is SQIVND (reference sequence). Here the CDR3 DNA reads TGTGCCAGTAGTCCCCGGACAGCTGAAGCTTTCTTT. Amino acid sequence: CASSPRTAEAFF.

The chain is built from TRBV9 and TRBJ2-7, with 7 bases lining up with TRBD1. The V and J ends lost 4 bases and 1 base, in that order; junction bases with no gene match: 5. Germline values: CDR1 SGDLS, CDR2 YYNGEE. There are 14 residues in the CDR3. CDR3 protein: CASSPRDRSYEQYF. The CDR3, as DNA: TGTGCCAGCAGCCCTCGGGACAGATCCTACGAGCAGTACTTC. The full variable domain, rest sourced from reference TRBV9 and TRBJ2-7, is DSGVTQTPKHLITATGQRVTLRCSPRSGDLSVYWYQQSLDQGLQFLIQYYNGEERAKGNILERFSAQQFPDLHSELNLSSLELGDSALYFCASSPRDRSYEQYFGPGTRLTVT.